This T cell receptor (beta chain) was captured by sequencing in a study of yellow fever vaccine responses in identical twins. A single count supports this clonotype. No antigen is known for it. Findings and limits, study-wide: Twin vaccine T cell responses reportedly seemed partly convergent, partly personalized.

Trimming shortened V by 6 bases and J by 0 bases, and 9 bases separated the two germline ends. Per germline, CDR1 SNHLY and CDR2 FYNNEI. The CDR3 has 14 amino acids. TCRdb redid the calling of the RT-PCR reads with MiXCR, one entry per CDR3 protein. The data show approximately 20,000 distinct CDR3 sequences, about two thirds seen once. This receptor was identified in a woman aged 18-29 years who received the yellow fever vaccine. The sequencing used T cells from blood (PBMCs), unsorted or a sorted subset (not recorded which), collected before or after yellow fever vaccination (not recorded which). The V call is TRBV2, the J call TRBJ2-1; a weak D match, TRBD2 (6 bases). The CDR3 sequence: CASRDGSSYNEQFF. DNA of the CDR3: TGTGCCAGCAGGGACGGGAGCTCCTACAATGAGCAGTTCTTC.